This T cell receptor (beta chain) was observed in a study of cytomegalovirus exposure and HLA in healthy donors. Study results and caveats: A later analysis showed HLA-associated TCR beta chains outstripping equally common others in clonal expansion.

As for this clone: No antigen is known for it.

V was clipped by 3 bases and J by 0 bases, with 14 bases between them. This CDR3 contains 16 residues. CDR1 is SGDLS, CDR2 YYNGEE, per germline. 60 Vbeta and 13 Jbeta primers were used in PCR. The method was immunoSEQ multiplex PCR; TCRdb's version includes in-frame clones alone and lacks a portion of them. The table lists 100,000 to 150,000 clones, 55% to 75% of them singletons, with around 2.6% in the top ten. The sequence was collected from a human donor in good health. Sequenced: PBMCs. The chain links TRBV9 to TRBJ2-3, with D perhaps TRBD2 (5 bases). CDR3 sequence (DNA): TGTGCCAGCAGCGAGACAAGCGGAACTAGCACAGATACGCAGTATTTT. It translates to CASSETSGTSTDTQYF.